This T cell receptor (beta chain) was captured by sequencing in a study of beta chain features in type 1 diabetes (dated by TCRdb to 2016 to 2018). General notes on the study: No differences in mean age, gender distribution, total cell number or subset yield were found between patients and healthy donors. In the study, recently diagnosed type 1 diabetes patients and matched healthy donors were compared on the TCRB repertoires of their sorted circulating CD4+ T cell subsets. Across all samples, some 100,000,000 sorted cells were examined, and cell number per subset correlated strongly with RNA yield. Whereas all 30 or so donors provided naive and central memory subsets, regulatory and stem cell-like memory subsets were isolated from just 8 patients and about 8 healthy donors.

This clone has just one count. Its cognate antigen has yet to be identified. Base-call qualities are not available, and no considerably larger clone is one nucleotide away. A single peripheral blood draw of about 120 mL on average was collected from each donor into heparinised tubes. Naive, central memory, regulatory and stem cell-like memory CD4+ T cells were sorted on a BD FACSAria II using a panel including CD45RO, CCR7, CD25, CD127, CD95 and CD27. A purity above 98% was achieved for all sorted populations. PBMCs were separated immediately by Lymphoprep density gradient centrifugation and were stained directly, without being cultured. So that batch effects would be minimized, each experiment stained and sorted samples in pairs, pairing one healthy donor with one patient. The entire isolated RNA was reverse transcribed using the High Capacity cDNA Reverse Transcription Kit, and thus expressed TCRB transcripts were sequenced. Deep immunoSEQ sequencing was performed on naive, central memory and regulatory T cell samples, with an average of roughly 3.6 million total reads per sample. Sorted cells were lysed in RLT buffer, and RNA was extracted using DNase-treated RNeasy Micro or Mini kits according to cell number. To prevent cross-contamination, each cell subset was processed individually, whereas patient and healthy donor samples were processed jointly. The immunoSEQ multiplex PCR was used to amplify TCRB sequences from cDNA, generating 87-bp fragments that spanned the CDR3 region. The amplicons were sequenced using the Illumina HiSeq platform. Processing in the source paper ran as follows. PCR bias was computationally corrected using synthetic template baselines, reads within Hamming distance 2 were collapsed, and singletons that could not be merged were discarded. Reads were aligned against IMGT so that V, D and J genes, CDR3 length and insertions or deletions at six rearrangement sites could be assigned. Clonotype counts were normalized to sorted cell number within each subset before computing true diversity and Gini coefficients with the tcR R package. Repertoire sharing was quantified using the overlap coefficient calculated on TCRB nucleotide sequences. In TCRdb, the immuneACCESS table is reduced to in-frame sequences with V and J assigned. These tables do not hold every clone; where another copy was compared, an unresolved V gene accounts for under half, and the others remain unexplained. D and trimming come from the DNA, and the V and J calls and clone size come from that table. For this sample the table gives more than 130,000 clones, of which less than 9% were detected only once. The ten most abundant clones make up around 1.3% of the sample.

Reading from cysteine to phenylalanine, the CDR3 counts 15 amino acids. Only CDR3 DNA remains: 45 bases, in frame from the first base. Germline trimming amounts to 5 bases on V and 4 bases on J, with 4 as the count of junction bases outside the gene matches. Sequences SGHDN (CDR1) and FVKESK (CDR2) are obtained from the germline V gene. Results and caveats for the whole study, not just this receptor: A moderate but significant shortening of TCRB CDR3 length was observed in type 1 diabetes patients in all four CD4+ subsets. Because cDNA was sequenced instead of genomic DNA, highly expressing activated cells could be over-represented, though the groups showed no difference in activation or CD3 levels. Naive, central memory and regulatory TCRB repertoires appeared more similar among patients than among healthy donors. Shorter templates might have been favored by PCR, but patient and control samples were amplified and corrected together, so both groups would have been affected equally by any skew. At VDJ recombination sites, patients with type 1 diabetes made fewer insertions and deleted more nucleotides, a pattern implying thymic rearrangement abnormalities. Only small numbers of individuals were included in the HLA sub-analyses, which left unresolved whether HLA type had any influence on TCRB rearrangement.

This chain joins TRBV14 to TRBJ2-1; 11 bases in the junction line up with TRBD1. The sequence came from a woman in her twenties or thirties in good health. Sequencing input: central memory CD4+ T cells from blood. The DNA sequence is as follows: TGTGCCAGCAGCTTGGGACAGGGGGTGTACAATGAGCAGTTCTTC. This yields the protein CASSLGQGVYNEQFF.